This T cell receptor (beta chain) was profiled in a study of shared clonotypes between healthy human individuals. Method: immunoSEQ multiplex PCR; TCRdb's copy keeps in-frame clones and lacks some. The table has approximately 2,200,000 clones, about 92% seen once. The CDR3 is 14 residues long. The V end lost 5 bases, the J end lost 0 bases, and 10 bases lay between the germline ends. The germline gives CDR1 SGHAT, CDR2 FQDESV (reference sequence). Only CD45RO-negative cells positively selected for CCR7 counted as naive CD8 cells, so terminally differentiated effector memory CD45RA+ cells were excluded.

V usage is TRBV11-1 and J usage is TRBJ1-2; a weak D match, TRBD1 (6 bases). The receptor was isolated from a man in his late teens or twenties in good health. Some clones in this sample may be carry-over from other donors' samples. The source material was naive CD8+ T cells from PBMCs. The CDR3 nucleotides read TGTGCCAGCAGCAGGGGGAGAGCTAACTATGGCTACACCTTC. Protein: CASSRGRANYGYTF.